This T cell receptor beta chain is drawn from a study of blood T cell repertoires in COVID-19. Across the whole study: Some COVID-19 samples were acute and others convalescent; all came from the United States, Italy and Spain. Sample material is recorded as cDNA or gDNA derived from T cells, B-cell-depleted T cells, or PBMCs.

The CDR3 length is 17 residues. V dropped 1 base and J dropped 5 bases, with 20 bases sitting between them. From germline, CDR1 is LNHNV and CDR2 YYDKDF (reference sequence). Methods used by the authors: Amplifying reference gene primers gave estimates of nucleated cell counts. Data came from immunoSEQ multiplex PCR; TCRdb stores just in-frame clones and leaves some out. The V and J calls and clone size come from that table; D and trimming were worked out from the DNA. The sample lists 260,000 or so clones; about 83% were seen once. This rearrangement joins TRBV15 to TRBJ1-1; D call uncertain. The receptor's source is a man at least 80 years old with acute or convalescent COVID-19. Source material: peripheral blood. The CDR3 DNA follows: TGTGCCACCAGCAGAGTGTCCGGGAACAGTTATTTTACTGAAGCTTTCTTT. This sequence encodes CATSRVSGNSYFTEAFF.